The following is a T cell receptor beta chain sequence with its context. Its antigen is not known. These data are taken from a study of cytomegalovirus exposure and HLA in healthy donors. The study, taken as a whole, reports: Three of the chains that were CMV-associated were confirmed in vitro to be specific for CMV antigens.

With 60 Vbeta and 13 Jbeta primers, the PCR was carried out. The method was immunoSEQ multiplex PCR; TCRdb's version includes in-frame clones alone and lacks a portion of them. The sample table sets out tens of thousands of clones. CDR1 SGHNT and CDR2 YYREEE come from the germline V gene (reference sequence). Trimming cost V 4 bases and J 3 bases; bases outside gene matches: 2. The CDR3 covers 14 residues. V and J are TRBV5-4 and TRBJ1-3; 9 positions agree with TRBD1. This sequence was found in a woman between 40 and 55 years old in good health and CMV-seronegative. Sample: PBMCs. CDR3 sequence (DNA): TGTGCCAGCAGCGCGGGACAGGGTGGAAACACCATATATTTT. It specifies CASSAGQGGNTIYF.